These 24 T cell receptor beta chains came from one sample sequenced in a study of T-cell memory formation after mild COVID-19 (dated by TCRdb to the early 2020s). Library creation used 5' RACE. Sequencing relied on an Illumina NovaSeq 6000. TCRdb took the public reads, trimmed them with fastp at Q25, ran MiXCR for clone calling and kept in-frame beta chains. When rows share a CDR3 protein, they turn into one entry using the most common DNA and genes. The sample table holds some 410,000 distinct CDR3 sequences, of which 23% were seen once. About an eighth of the sample goes to the ten largest clones. The specimen sequenced was PBMCs or a T cell subset sorted from them (not recorded which). These TCRs come from an adult woman who had mild COVID-19 (a few samples of this study predate the infection). The sample titles of this study are shuffled in the database, so cell type and time point are left out; the donor was told from shared clones.

This clonotype was recorded a few times. The chain links TRBV5-1 to TRBJ1-2, with D perhaps matching TRBD1 (5 bases). V was pared by 0 bases and J by 1 base, with 10 bases between. In germline, CDR1 is SGHRS, CDR2 YFSETQ. The CDR3 runs to 15 residues. The CDR3 protein is CASSLDAGLNYGYTF. The CDR3 DNA reads TGCGCCAGCAGCTTGGATGCAGGGCTTAACTATGGCTACACCTTC.

This clonotype occurred a few times. V gene TRBV5-1 combines with J gene TRBJ2-2, with 7 bases matching TRBD1. The germline V gene encodes CDR1 SGHRS and CDR2 YFSETQ. The V segment lost 3 bases and the J segment 6 bases; nucleotides outside the gene matches: 8. The CDR3 totals 15 residues. CDR3 nucleotides: TGCGCCAGCAGCTGGCCAGACAGGGCCGCCGGGGAGCTGTTTTTT. It specifies CASSWPDRAAGELFF.

The rearrangement links TRBV20-1 to TRBJ2-7; the D is unclear. This CDR3 is 14 amino acids long. The germline V and J ends were trimmed by 6 bases and 0 bases, with 15 bases remaining between them. Germline CDR1 and CDR2: DFQATT and SNEGSKA (reference sequence). The CDR3 is CSATSPGYSYEQYF. CDR3 nucleotides: TGCAGTGCAACCAGCCCGGGCTACTCCTACGAGCAGTACTTC.

The chain employs TRBV24-1 and TRBJ1-5, with unresolved D. Looked up from germline, CDR1 is KGHDR and CDR2 is SFDVKD. Trimming removed 3 bases at V and 3 bases at J, with 11 bases between. The CDR3 runs to 15 residues. CDR3 DNA sequence: TGTGCCACCAGTGATGGGCAACAGATCAATCAGCCCCAGCATTTT. Protein sequence: CATSDGQQINQPQHF.

V gene TRBV7-9 combines with J gene TRBJ1-6, with D tentatively TRBD1 (6 bases). With 6 bases removed from V and 15 bases from J, the gap between germline ends came to 18 bases. The CDR3 extends over 13 amino acids. Germline V gene lookup returns CDR1 SEHNR and CDR2 FQNEAQ (reference sequence). CDR3 DNA sequence: TGTGCCAGCAGACCAGCGGACAGCCTCCTCCTCCACTTT. It encodes CASRPADSLLLHF.

J is TRBJ2-4 and V is TRBV5-5; perhaps TRBD2 as D (6 bases). Germline V gene sequence: CDR1 SGHKS, CDR2 YYEKEE (reference sequence). V dropped 0 bases and J dropped 8 bases, with 15 bases sitting between them. There are 15 residues in the CDR3. As DNA, the CDR3 is TGTGCCAGCAGCTTGGTCCTTCGGTGGGAGGACATTCAGTACTTC. This sequence encodes CASSLVLRWEDIQYF. The variable domain in full, completed from reference TRBV5-5 and TRBJ2-4, reads DAGVTQSPTHLIKTRGQQVTLRCSPISGHKSVSWYQQVLGQGPQFIFQYYEKEERGRGNFPDRFSARQFPNYSSELNVNALLLGDSALYLCASSLVLRWEDIQYFGAGTRLSVL.

V and J are TRBV6-2 or TRBV6-3 and TRBJ1-2; the D gene is possibly TRBD1 (6 bases). V was shortened by 4 bases and J by 5 bases, with 14 bases between the two germline ends. Per the germline V gene, CDR1 is MNHEY and CDR2 is SVGEGT. The CDR3 is made up of 14 amino acids. CDR3 sequence reads: CASSSTGFPYGYTF. Written as DNA, the CDR3 is TGTGCCAGCAGTTCCACAGGGTTCCCATATGGCTACACCTTC.

This clonotype was counted only a few times. The V and J genes are TRBV14 and TRBJ2-7, with D uncertain. The CDR3 totals 11 residues. Trimming took off 4 bases at V and 5 bases at J, with 6 bases between the two ends. Germline V CDR1 and CDR2: SGHDN, FVKESK. The CDR3 protein is CASSLANEQYF. CDR3 DNA: TGTGCCAGCAGCCTGGCGAACGAGCAGTACTTC.

This clonotype was detected only a few times. J is TRBJ2-3 and V is TRBV12-3 or TRBV12-4; 8 bases fit TRBD2. With 9 bases clipped from V and 3 bases from J, the junction kept 11 bases outside the gene matches. The CDR3 is 15 residues long. CDR3 in DNA: TGTGCCAGTCGGCAGGGACTAGGTCTGACAGATACGCAGTATTTT. This gives the protein CASRQGLGLTDTQYF.

This clonotype has just a few counts. The chain joins TRBV12-3 or TRBV12-4 to TRBJ1-2; tentatively, D is TRBD1 (6 bases). The CDR3 is 12 residues long. V shed 5 bases and J shed 8 bases, with 12 bases lying between them. This CDR3 is CASSATGLGYTF. The CDR3 DNA sequence: TGTGCCAGCAGTGCTACAGGGTTAGGCTACACCTTC.

In its sample, this clonotype was seen a few times. The chain has TRBV9 and TRBJ2-7; D is perhaps TRBD1 (6 bases). CDR1 is SGDLS, CDR2 YYNGEE, per germline. V shed 0 bases and J shed 2 bases, with 12 bases lying between them. CDR3 size: 15 residues. CDR3 sequence: CASSVAPRQAYEQYF. CDR3 coding DNA: TGTGCCAGCAGCGTAGCACCCCGACAGGCCTACGAGCAGTACTTC.

This clonotype was recorded many times. The chain links TRBV5-6 to TRBJ2-3; TRBD1 is a possible D gene (6 bases). Per germline, CDR1 SGHDT and CDR2 YYEEEE. Between the trimmed V and J ends, which lost 1 base and 0 bases, there was a span of 9 bases. This CDR3 has 15 residues. This CDR3 reads CASSLFGQSTDTQYF. In DNA form, the CDR3 reads TGTGCCAGCAGCTTGTTCGGACAGAGCACAGATACGCAGTATTTT.

This clonotype was counted a few times. The chain recombines TRBV6-6 with TRBJ1-1; D not certain. Germline lookup yields CDR1 MNHNY and CDR2 SVGAGI (reference sequence). Trimming took 3 bases from V and 4 from J, leaving 9 bases between them. CDR3 length: 13 residues. The CDR3 sequence is CASSYRMTTEAFF. The CDR3 bases are TGTGCCAGCAGTTATAGGATGACCACTGAAGCTTTCTTT.

This clonotype occurred a few times. This chain links TRBV10-3 with TRBJ2-5; the D is unclear. The CDR3 runs 12 residues. CDR1 and CDR2 from the germline V gene are ENHRY and SYGVKD. The V end was cut by 0 bases, the J end by 4 bases, with 3 bases between. The CDR3 reads CAISESRETQYF. DNA for the CDR3: TGTGCCATCAGTGAGTCTCGAGAGACCCAGTACTTC.

This rearrangement joins TRBV5-1 to TRBJ2-2; 8 positions match TRBD1. CDR3 size: 16 residues. The V segment lost 4 bases and the J segment 0 bases; nucleotides outside the gene matches: 5. Germline CDR1 and CDR2: SGHRS and YFSETQ. The CDR3 nucleotides read TGCGCCAGCAGCCTACGGACAGGGCCGAACACCGGGGAGCTGTTTTTT. It encodes CASSLRTGPNTGELFF.

The gene calls are TRBV6-1 and TRBJ2-1; TRBD2 aligns across 7 bases. The CDR3 is 15 residues long. Germline CDR1 reads MNHNS; CDR2 reads SASEGT. After removal of 9 bases from V and 2 bases from J, the junction contained 10 bases not matched to a gene. The CDR3 nucleotides are TGTGCCAGTACTGTTACTAGCGTCGCCTACAATGAGCAGTTCTTC. Amino acids: CASTVTSVAYNEQFF.

This clonotype was counted between two and nine times. The rearrangement uses TRBV25-1 and TRBJ2-7; 10 bases fit TRBD2. Germline CDR1 and CDR2: MGHDK and SYGVNS. V was pared by 1 base and J by 3 bases, with 3 bases of the junction left unmatched. CDR3 size: 15 residues. The CDR3 is CASSESASGGYEQYF. DNA for the CDR3: TGTGCCAGCAGTGAATCGGCTAGCGGGGGCTACGAGCAGTACTTC.

This clonotype was detected only a few times. The chain joins TRBV5-1 to TRBJ2-3; D is ambiguous. V was pared by 1 base and J by 0 bases, with 9 bases between. This CDR3 has 15 amino acids. Germline-derived CDR1 and CDR2 are SGHRS and YFSETQ. The CDR3: CASSLNGPSTDTQYF. CDR3 coding DNA: TGCGCCAGCAGCTTGAACGGCCCTAGCACAGATACGCAGTATTTT.

The chain couples TRBV9 to TRBJ2-2; 15 nucleotides match TRBD2. The germline gives CDR1 SGDLS, CDR2 YYNGEE. The CDR3 spans 18 residues. Losses at the gene ends were 4 bases for V and 6 bases for J; bases not matched to a gene: 10. DNA of the CDR3: TGTGCCAGCAGCCCAAACCTCGGACTAGCGGGGGGGTCCGGGGAGCTGTTTTTT. It specifies CASSPNLGLAGGSGELFF.

This clonotype turned up a few times. V usage is TRBV29-1 and J usage is TRBJ2-7, with 14 bases aligning to TRBD2. CDR1 and CDR2 (germline): SQVTM, ANQGSEA. The CDR3 loop spans 17 amino acids. Trimming cost V 4 bases and J 0 bases; bases outside gene matches: 8. The CDR3 region is CSVAPGLAGDLSYEQYF. In DNA form, the CDR3 reads TGCAGCGTTGCCCCGGGACTAGCGGGAGACCTCTCCTACGAGCAGTACTTC.

The chain combines TRBV3-1 with TRBJ2-2; D is unresolved. The CDR3 extends over 15 amino acids. The germline gives CDR1 LGHDT, CDR2 YNNKEL (reference sequence). Trimming shortened V by 4 bases and J by 3 bases, and 12 bases separated the two germline ends. CDR3 in amino acids: CASSPRAIYTGELFF. The CDR3 DNA reads as TGTGCCAGCAGCCCCCGGGCAATCTACACCGGGGAGCTGTTTTTT.

This clonotype showed up just a few times. This rearrangement joins TRBV7-8 to TRBJ2-7, with D possibly called TRBD1 or TRBD2 (5 bases each). The V and J ends lost 5 bases and 2 bases respectively, with 16 bases between them. The CDR3 contains 15 residues. The V gene's germline CDR1 is SGHVS and CDR2 FQNEAQ. The CDR3 spells CASSPYRDLTYEQYF. CDR3 nucleotides: TGTGCCAGCAGCCCCTACCGGGACCTGACCTACGAGCAGTACTTC.

This clonotype was counted between two and nine times. The chain has TRBV15 and TRBJ2-2; the match to TRBD2 covers 8 bases. V lost 3 bases, J lost 2 bases, and 5 bases stayed unmatched. The CDR3 runs 16 residues. Looked up from germline, CDR1 is LNHNV and CDR2 is YYDKDF (reference sequence). CDR3 sequence reads: CATSSRSGGNTGELFF. As DNA, the CDR3 is TGTGCCACCAGCAGCCGGAGCGGGGGAAACACCGGGGAGCTGTTTTTT.

The sample holds many counts of this clonotype. The gene calls are TRBV12-3 or TRBV12-4 and TRBJ2-7; maybe TRBD1 (6 bases). V shed 4 bases and J shed 6 bases, with 10 bases lying between them. This CDR3 region has 12 residues. DNA of the CDR3: TGTGCCAGCAGTTCAACAGGGTGCGAGCAGTACTTC. As protein: CASSSTGCEQYF.